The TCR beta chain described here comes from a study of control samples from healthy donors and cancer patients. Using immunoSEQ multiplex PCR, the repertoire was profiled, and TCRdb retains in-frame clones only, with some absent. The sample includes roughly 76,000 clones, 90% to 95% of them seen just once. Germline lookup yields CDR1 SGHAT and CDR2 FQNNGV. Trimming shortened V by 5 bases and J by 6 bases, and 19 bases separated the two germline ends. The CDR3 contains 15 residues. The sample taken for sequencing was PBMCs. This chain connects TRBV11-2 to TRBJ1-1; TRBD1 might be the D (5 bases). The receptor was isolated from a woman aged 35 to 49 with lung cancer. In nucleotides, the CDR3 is TGTGCCAGCAGCCGATTCCAGGGTGTTGGCCCTGAAGCTTTCTTT. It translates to CASSRFQGVGPEAFF.